The 5 T cell receptor beta chains reported below all come from one sample, sequenced in a study of monozygotic twins with inflammatory bowel disease. TCRdb processed the 5' RACE reads again and assigns one entry to each CDR3 protein, with no DNA. This sample contains 150,000 to 200,000 distinct CDR3 sequences. The specimen was blood. Receptor source: a human donor with ulcerative colitis or Crohn's disease, or a healthy co-twin of an affected twin (not recorded which).

The chain is built from TRBV4-3 and TRBJ2-3; the TRBD1 assignment by TCRdb is unverifiable without DNA. There are 15 residues in the CDR3. CDR1 is LGHNA and CDR2 is YSLEER in the germline V gene. The CDR3 reads CASALVTGGPDTQYF.

The chain couples TRBV5-1 to TRBJ1-5; the TCRdb call, TRBD1, lacks DNA for checking. CDR3 size: 14 residues. CDR1 SGHRS and CDR2 YFSETQ come from the germline V gene. The CDR3 sequence: CASSPDREGQPQHF.

This chain links TRBV21-1 with TRBJ2-5; TCRdb gives TRBD1 as the D gene, but with no DNA this cannot be confirmed. TRBV21-1 is marked as a pseudogene. The CDR3 covers 14 residues. The CDR3 reads CASSKGGLMETQYF.

This CDR3 is CASSLGLVNYEQYF. The V call is TRBV7-2, the J call TRBJ2-7. This CDR3 is 14 amino acids long. In germline, CDR1 is SGHTA, CDR2 FQGNSA.

This chain links TRBV4-1 with TRBJ2-5; TCRdb's D call of TRBD2 is untestable without DNA. This CDR3 has 16 residues. Germline V gene data show CDR1 as MGHRA and CDR2 as YSYEKL. The CDR3 sequence: CASSPRLAGYQETQYF.